These 23 T cell receptor beta chains came from one sample sequenced in a study of cytomegalovirus exposure and HLA in healthy donors. Primers: 60 Vbeta forward and 13 Jbeta reverse. This table comes from immunoSEQ multiplex PCR, and its TCRdb copy is limited to in-frame clones, with some not included. The table for this sample gives around 210,000 clones. Sequencing input: PBMCs. The receptor source for this set is a girl aged 2-10 years in good health and CMV-seropositive.

The V call is TRBV11-1, the J call TRBJ2-5; D unresolved. TRBJ2-7 matches the DNA end more closely, so the J call is doubtful. The CDR3 is 15 residues long. Germline V CDR1 and CDR2: SGHAT, FQDESV (reference sequence). The CDR3 loop reads CASSFGGGDTYEQYF. The CDR3 DNA reads TGTGCCAGCAGCTTTGGTGGTGGAGATACCTACGAGCAGTACTTC.

With respect to this clone: Other nucleotide sequences in the sample specify the same CDR3. The chain links TRBV27 to TRBJ1-1; D is undetermined. The germline CDR1 and CDR2 sequences are MNHEY and SMNVEV (reference sequence). Trimming took 4 bases from V and 0 from J, leaving 6 bases between them. The CDR3 runs 13 residues. The CDR3 DNA reads TGTGCCAGCAGTTCAGGCATGAACACTGAAGCTTTCTTT. It translates to CASSSGMNTEAFF.

V usage is TRBV29-1 and J usage is TRBJ1-5, with 9 bases identical to TRBD1. Germline assignment: CDR1 SQVTM and CDR2 ANQGSEA. The CDR3 runs 14 residues. V shed 4 bases and J 5 bases; nucleotides not matched to a gene: 6. The CDR3 loop reads CSVGTDRGDQPQHF. Here the CDR3 DNA reads TGCAGCGTTGGTACGGACAGGGGTGATCAGCCCCAGCATTTT.

The chain employs TRBV10-1 and TRBJ1-2, with a possible D match to TRBD1 (6 bases). CDR1 and CDR2 (germline): WNHNN, SYGVQD (reference sequence). This CDR3 is 13 amino acids long. V was clipped by 2 bases and J by 2 bases, with 6 bases between them. The CDR3 bases are TGCGCCAGCAGTGAGGACAGGAACTATGGCTACACCTTC. Its protein product is CASSEDRNYGYTF.

The rearrangement links TRBV5-1 to TRBJ1-1, with TRBD1 matching over 7 bases. This CDR3 has 13 residues. The germline V gene has CDR1 SGHRS and CDR2 YFSETQ. Trimming cost V 4 bases and J 1 base; bases outside gene matches: 1. The CDR3 protein is CASSGTENTEAFF. The CDR3 nucleotides are TGCGCCAGCAGCGGGACAGAGAACACTGAAGCTTTCTTT.

The V call is TRBV18, the J call TRBJ1-1; D is unresolved. The CDR3 is made up of 14 amino acids. Germline CDR1 reads KGHSH; CDR2 reads LQKENI. The V gene lost 6 bases and the J gene lost 1 base, with 12 bases spanning the gap. CDR3 bases: TGTGCCAGCTCTCCTCTGCGGGGGAACACTGAAGCTTTCTTT. Protein product: CASSPLRGNTEAFF. The variable domain in full, with the rest retrieved from reference TRBV18 and TRBJ1-1, is NAGVMQNPRHLVRRRGQEARLRCSPMKGHSHVYWYRQLPEEGLKFMVYLQKENIIDESGMPKERFSAEFPKEGPSILRIQQVVRGDSAAYFCASSPLRGNTEAFFGQGTRLTVV.

The chain employs TRBV6-5 and TRBJ1-2; TRBD1 is a possible D gene (5 bases). The CDR3 contains 13 residues. Germline V gene sequence: CDR1 MNHEY, CDR2 SVGAGI. V lost 9 bases to trimming and J lost 1 base, with 12 bases between them. CDR3 coding DNA: TGTGCCAGTAAGACAGAACATAACTATGGCTACACCTTC. Translation gives CASKTEHNYGYTF.

V and J are TRBV28 and TRBJ2-1; 10 nucleotides match TRBD2. The germline V gene has CDR1 MDHEN and CDR2 SYDVKM. The CDR3 sequence is 14 residues long. V was clipped by 6 bases and J by 3 bases; unmatched bases: 2. In DNA form, the CDR3 reads TGTGCCAGCAGCCTAGCGGGAGTCTACAATGAGCAGTTCTTC. Translation gives CASSLAGVYNEQFF. The whole variable domain, filled in from reference TRBV28 and TRBJ2-1, reads DVKVTQSSRYLVKRTGEKVFLECVQDMDHENMFWYRQDPGLGLRLIYFSYDVKMKEKGDIPEGYSVSREKKERFSLILESASTNQTSMYLCASSLAGVYNEQFFGPGTRLTVL.

The J gene is TRBJ2-2, the V gene TRBV7-9; D possibly corresponds to TRBD2 (5 bases). Per the germline V gene, CDR1 is SEHNR and CDR2 is FQNEAQ (reference sequence). The CDR3 length is 15 residues. V was trimmed by 2 bases and J by 6 bases, leaving 13 bases between them. CDR3 sequence: CASSLKGWGAGELFF. The CDR3 bases are TGTGCCAGCAGCTTAAAAGGGTGGGGAGCCGGGGAGCTGTTTTTT.

This chain connects TRBV2 to TRBJ1-5; D uncertain. The ends were cut back, 4 bases at V and 4 bases at J, with 11 bases in the middle. Germline CDR1 is SNHLY and CDR2 is FYNNEI. CDR3 length: 14 amino acids. The CDR3 DNA is TGTGCCAGCAGTGTCAGCCCGAGGAATCAGCCCCAGCATTTT. It yields the protein CASSVSPRNQPQHF.

The chain has TRBV5-1 and TRBJ1-2, with 10 bases aligning to TRBD1. The CDR3 contains 14 residues. V shed 4 bases and J 8 bases; nucleotides not matched to a gene: 8. Germline V gene data show CDR1 as SGHRS and CDR2 as YFSETQ. The CDR3 DNA reads TGCGCCAGCAGCCTCCGGGGACAGGGGCACGGCTACACCTTC. Translating it yields CASSLRGQGHGYTF.

This chain links TRBV4-1 with TRBJ2-5, with D perhaps matching TRBD1 (6 bases). Germline lookup yields CDR1 MGHRA and CDR2 YSYEKL. The CDR3 spans 14 residues. Trimming stripped 0 bases from V and 5 bases from J, with 10 bases between. The CDR3, as DNA: TGCGCCAGCAGCCAAGATTGGACAGCGGAGACCCAGTACTTC. Protein: CASSQDWTAETQYF.

V is TRBV19 and J is TRBJ2-2; D gene unclear. CDR1 LNHDA and CDR2 SQIVND come from the germline V gene (reference sequence). V dropped 5 bases and J dropped 6 bases, with 19 bases sitting between them. This CDR3 comprises 16 residues. The CDR3: CASSDDQTYFAGELFF. CDR3 in DNA: TGTGCCAGTAGTGATGATCAAACTTACTTTGCCGGGGAGCTGTTTTTT.

The J gene is TRBJ2-3, the V gene TRBV6-5; D may be TRBD2 (5 bases). Looked up from germline, CDR1 is MNHEY and CDR2 is SVGAGI. This CDR3 is 15 amino acids long. With 2 bases removed from V and 1 base from J, the gap between germline ends came to 10 bases. DNA of the CDR3: TGTGCCAGCAGTTACCGTCGGGGTGGCACAGATACGCAGTATTTT. This codes for CASSYRRGGTDTQYF.

The chain joins TRBV15 to TRBJ2-1, with 7 nucleotides matching TRBD1. Germline CDR1 and CDR2: LNHNV and YYDKDF (reference sequence). The V and J ends lost 3 bases and 4 bases, in that order; junction bases with no gene match: 6. The CDR3 consists of 15 residues. Here the CDR3 DNA reads TGTGCCACCAGCAGGGACCAGACAGGGTACAATGAGCAGTTCTTC. As protein: CATSRDQTGYNEQFF.

This sequence joins TRBV5-1 and TRBJ2-5; TRBD1 matches at 9 bases. TRBJ2-7 explains the end of the DNA better; the J call may be wrong. Per germline, CDR1 SGHRS and CDR2 YFSETQ. The CDR3 covers 15 residues. CDR3 protein: CASSYVQGAQNEQYF. The CDR3 coding sequence is TGCGCCAGCAGTTATGTACAGGGGGCGCAGAACGAGCAGTACTTC.

The chain carries TRBV4-1 and TRBJ2-7, with D maybe TRBD1 (5 bases). The CDR3 is 15 amino acids. The V end was cut by 1 base, the J end by 7 bases, with 17 bases between. The germline gives CDR1 MGHRA, CDR2 YSYEKL. CDR3 amino acids: CASSQAGPSSLEQYF. The CDR3 DNA follows: TGCGCCAGCAGCCAAGCAGGGCCCTCTTCCTTGGAGCAGTACTTC.

The CDR3 region has the DNA TGTGCCAGCAGCTTACTACCAAACAGGGGTTATACAAGCGGGAGGATCCCCTACGAGCAGTACTTC. Encoded protein: CASSLLPNRGYTSGRIPYEQYF. The V gene is TRBV7-6, the J gene TRBJ2-7; TRBD2 matches 9 bases. V shed 2 bases, J shed 2 bases, and the junction held 25 bases outside the gene matches. CDR3 size: 22 residues. The germline V gene encodes CDR1 SGHVS and CDR2 FNYEAQ. The whole variable domain, remainder taken from reference TRBV7-6 and TRBJ2-7, is GAGVSQSPRYKVTKRGQDVALRCDPISGHVSLYWYRQALGQGPEFLTYFNYEAQQDKSGLPNDRFSAERPEGSISTLTIQRTEQRDSAMYRCASSLLPNRGYTSGRIPYEQYFGPGTRLTVT.

The rearrangement uses TRBV5-1 and TRBJ2-7, with D perhaps matching TRBD1 (5 bases). Germline V CDR1 and CDR2: SGHRS, YFSETQ. The V end was cut by 0 bases, the J end by 4 bases, with 8 bases between. The CDR3 length is 13 residues. CDR3 in amino acids: CASSLAGWYEQYF. The CDR3 DNA sequence: TGCGCCAGCAGCTTGGCAGGGTGGTACGAGCAGTACTTC.

V and J are TRBV19 and TRBJ2-7, with 11 bases aligning to TRBD2. Trimming took 3 bases from V and 0 from J; bases not matched to a gene: 1. CDR3 length: 15 amino acids. CDR1 and CDR2 from the germline V gene are LNHDA and SQIVND (reference sequence). The CDR3 bases are TGTGCCAGTAGTATGGGACTAGCGGCCTCCTACGAGCAGTACTTC. Translated, it gives CASSMGLAASYEQYF.

This chain links TRBV7-8 with TRBJ2-6; a weak D match, TRBD1 (5 bases). Trimming removed 1 base at V and 3 bases at J, with 13 bases between. Germline CDR1 is SGHVS and CDR2 is FQNEAQ. The CDR3 covers 17 residues. Here the CDR3 reads CASSLGGRAVGANVLTF. CDR3 coding DNA: TGTGCCAGCAGCTTAGGGGGCAGGGCTGTTGGGGCCAACGTCCTGACTTTC.

The chain links TRBV19 to TRBJ1-5, with D maybe TRBD1 (6 bases). This CDR3 spans 14 amino acids. Germline V gene sequence: CDR1 LNHDA, CDR2 SQIVND (reference sequence). Trimming took off 0 bases at V and 9 bases at J, with 12 bases between the two ends. CDR3 loop: CASSIDRGEVPQHF. CDR3 in DNA: TGTGCCAGTAGTATAGACAGGGGAGAGGTGCCCCAGCATTTT.

The rearrangement uses TRBV27 and TRBJ1-4; D remains unclear. The CDR3 loop spans 13 amino acids. Trimming took off 8 bases at V and 6 bases at J, with 13 bases between the two ends. CDR1 and CDR2 from the germline V gene are MNHEY and SMNVEV (reference sequence). CDR3 amino acids: CASATLRDEKLFF. CDR3 bases: TGTGCCAGCGCGACCCTGAGGGATGAAAAACTGTTTTTT.